This is a list of T cell receptor beta chains from one sample in a study of shared clonotypes between healthy human individuals. TCRdb's table, derived via immunoSEQ multiplex PCR, lists solely in-frame clones and lacks some. This table has around 2,000,000 clones, 93% appearing once. The source material was naive CD8+ T cells from PBMCs. The receptors were gathered from a man between 18 and 35 years old in good health. Some clones in this sample may be carry-over from other donors' samples. Each CDR3 is given with its conserved first and last residue. Fields, in order: J gene, V gene, CDR3 length, D gene, clone size, CDR3 DNA, CDR3 protein. The D gene is left open where the match is weak. The listing skips clone size in some rows; elsewhere it reads once, few, many or a size class.

J: TRBJ1-4; V: TRBV7-8; length: 15; D: NA; size: NA; DNA: TGTGCCAGCAGCTCCGAGGACACCCCGGGGGAAAAACTGTTTTTT; CDR3: CASSSEDTPGEKLFF
J: TRBJ2-7; V: TRBV13; length: 13; D: NA; size: NA; DNA: TGTGCCAGCAGCTTAGGCCGAGGTTACGAGCAGTACTTC; CDR3: CASSLGRGYEQYF
J: TRBJ2-2; V: TRBV7-9; length: 12; D: NA; size: NA; DNA: TGTGCCAGCAGCCGCGACACCGGGGAGCTGTTTTTT; CDR3: CASSRDTGELFF
J: TRBJ1-1; V: TRBV28; length: 16; D: NA; size: NA; DNA: TGTGCCAGCAGTTTAGGCCAAGCCGGGGGGCTGGTTGAAGCTTTCTTT; CDR3: CASSLGQAGGLVEAFF
J: TRBJ1-1; V: TRBV25-1; length: 15; D: NA; size: NA; DNA: TGTGCCAGCAGTGAAGGGCGGGGCCTGAACACTGAAGCTTTCTTT; CDR3: CASSEGRGLNTEAFF
J: TRBJ1-2; V: TRBV2; length: 13; D: TRBD1; size: NA; DNA: TGTGCCAGCATATACGGGACAGGCTATGGCTACACCTTC; CDR3: CASIYGTGYGYTF
J: TRBJ1-1; V: TRBV11-2; length: 14; D: TRBD1; size: NA; DNA: TGTGCCAGCAGCTCAGGGGGGGGAGGAACTGAAGCTTTCTTT; CDR3: CASSSGGGGTEAFF
J: TRBJ2-5; V: TRBV7-6; length: 16; D: TRBD2; size: NA; DNA: TGTGCCAGCAGCGCACTAGGACTAGCGGTGTATGAGACCCAGTACTTC; CDR3: CASSALGLAVYETQYF
J: TRBJ2-7; V: TRBV7-9; length: 16; D: NA; size: NA; DNA: TGTGCCAGCAGCCCGGAGACGGCCAGGGGTTCCTACGAGCAGTACTTC; CDR3: CASSPETARGSYEQYF
J: TRBJ2-2; V: TRBV25-1; length: 15; D: NA; size: NA; DNA: TGTGCCAGCAGTCTAGTACAGGGAGGGGCCGGGGAGCTGTTTTTT; CDR3: CASSLVQGGAGELFF
J: TRBJ1-2; V: TRBV5-6; length: 19; D: NA; size: NA; DNA: TGTGCCAGCAGCCCAGGCCACGGGGGGCCAAAAGGTCCCAACTATGGCTACACCTTC; CDR3: CASSPGHGGPKGPNYGYTF
J: TRBJ2-2; V: TRBV5-8; length: 15; D: NA; size: NA; DNA: TGTGCCAGCAGCTTTCAGGGGAATGGAGCCGGGGAGCTGTTTTTT; CDR3: CASSFQGNGAGELFF
J: TRBJ1-1; V: TRBV10-3; length: 13; D: TRBD1; size: NA; DNA: TGTGCCATCACCTTGGACAGGGACACTGAAGCTTTCTTT; CDR3: CAITLDRDTEAFF
J: TRBJ1-3; V: TRBV7-8; length: 16; D: NA; size: NA; DNA: TGTGCCAGCAGCTTAGCGCCCAAGGGGTCTGGAAACACCATATATTTT; CDR3: CASSLAPKGSGNTIYF
J: TRBJ2-1; V: TRBV7-3; length: 15; D: TRBD2; size: NA; DNA: TGTGCCAGCAGCCCAGGGACTACCTACTACAATGAGCAGTTCTTC; CDR3: CASSPGTTYYNEQFF
J: TRBJ2-2; V: TRBV19; length: 15; D: TRBD1; size: NA; DNA: TGTGCCAGTATGGGGGACAGTACGAACACCGGGGAGCTGTTTTTT; CDR3: CASMGDSTNTGELFF
J: TRBJ2-7; V: TRBV28; length: 12; D: NA; size: few; DNA: TGTGCCAGCAGTTTACGGAGCTACGAGCAGTACTTC; CDR3: CASSLRSYEQYF
J: TRBJ2-7; V: TRBV30; length: 13; D: NA; size: NA; DNA: TGTGCCTGGAAAGGACCGAACTCCTACGAGCAGTACTTC; CDR3: CAWKGPNSYEQYF
J: TRBJ1-2; V: TRBV27; length: 12; D: NA; size: few; DNA: TGTGCCAGCAGTACCGGGTGGGGTGGCTACACCTTC; CDR3: CASSTGWGGYTF
J: TRBJ2-7; V: TRBV27; length: 13; D: NA; size: NA; DNA: TGTGCCAGCAGTTTAGGTCGCGACTACGAGCAGTACTTC; CDR3: CASSLGRDYEQYF
J: TRBJ1-3; V: TRBV4-1; length: 17; D: NA; size: NA; DNA: TGCGCCAGCAGCCAAGGGCCTGGACAGACCTCTGGAAACACCATATATTTT; CDR3: CASSQGPGQTSGNTIYF
J: TRBJ1-5; V: TRBV27; length: 14; D: TRBD1; size: NA; DNA: TGTGCCAGCAGTTTATACCAGGGGGGTCAGCCCCAGCATTTT; CDR3: CASSLYQGGQPQHF
J: TRBJ2-7; V: TRBV5-1; length: 14; D: NA; size: NA; DNA: TGCGCCAGCAGCTTTGGCCAGGTCGGCGACGAGCAGTACTTC; CDR3: CASSFGQVGDEQYF
J: TRBJ2-7; V: TRBV7-9; length: 15; D: NA; size: NA; DNA: TGTGCCAGCAGCTTGCAACCGGGTCCCAGGGGCGAGCAGTACTTC; CDR3: CASSLQPGPRGEQYF
J: TRBJ2-5; V: TRBV14; length: 12; D: NA; size: NA; DNA: TGTGCCAGCAGCCAAGTGATGGAGACCCAGTACTTC; CDR3: CASSQVMETQYF
J: TRBJ2-7; V: TRBV9; length: 13; D: TRBD2; size: NA; DNA: TGTGCCAGCAGCGTAGTAGCGGGAGACGAGCAGTACTTC; CDR3: CASSVVAGDEQYF
J: TRBJ2-2; V: TRBV4-3; length: 15; D: NA; size: NA; DNA: TGCGCCAGCAGCCAAAGGCAGGGTAGGGCCGGGGAGCTGTTTTTT; CDR3: CASSQRQGRAGELFF
J: TRBJ2-7; V: TRBV14; length: 16; D: TRBD1; size: NA; DNA: TGTGCCAGCAGCGATGGGACAGGGAGGAGAACCTACGAGCAGTACTTC; CDR3: CASSDGTGRRTYEQYF
J: TRBJ1-1; V: TRBV14; length: 14; D: NA; size: NA; DNA: TGTGCCAGCAGCCCCGCGGGGGAAGACACTGAAGCTTTCTTT; CDR3: CASSPAGEDTEAFF